This T cell receptor beta chain originates from a study of shared T cell receptors in the human thymus. TCRdb's table, derived via immunoSEQ multiplex PCR, lists solely in-frame clones and lacks some. The top ten clones hold 0.0095% to 0.012% of a sample with about 660,000 clones, around nine tenths of them seen once. V lost 3 bases and J lost 2; bases outside the gene matches: 19. The length of the CDR3 is 20 residues. Germline V gene lookup returns CDR1 MDHEN and CDR2 SYDVKM. The sample was also linked to a second study, of human thymus T cells. Per that paper: Samples came from healthy Finnish infants during open corrective cardiac surgery. Corrective cardiac surgery supplied the resected thymus tissue. Unrelated individuals were reported by related research to share highly overlapping thymic repertoires.

This receptor was identified in a boy under two years old with a congenital heart defect. J is TRBJ2-7 and V is TRBV28; 10 positions match TRBD1. Material for sequencing was thymocytes. The CDR3: CASSFLSPFGDRGIAYEQYF. The DNA of the CDR3 is TGTGCCAGCAGTTTTCTCTCCCCCTTCGGGGACAGGGGAATTGCCTACGAGCAGTACTTC. Together with reference TRBV28 and TRBJ2-7, the CDR3 gives the full variable domain: DVKVTQSSRYLVKRTGEKVFLECVQDMDHENMFWYRQDPGLGLRLIYFSYDVKMKEKGDIPEGYSVSREKKERFSLILESASTNQTSMYLCASSFLSPFGDRGIAYEQYFGPGTRLTVT.